Listed here is a single TCR beta chain. Its antigen is as yet unknown. The CD4+ fraction was divided into a CD45RA+ naive subset and a CD45RA-negative memory subset. This record belongs to a study of shared clonotypes between healthy human individuals. For the study at large: Three plates were used per donor for CD4 naive, three for CD4 memory, two for CD8 naive and one for CD8 memory. General study results and limits: Blood was the only sampled material, and tissue repertoires likely differ.

Genomic DNA per cell subset filled all wells of several immunoSEQ plates. Produced via immunoSEQ multiplex PCR; TCRdb's table is partial and in-frame only. The sample records approximately 1.1 million clones, 75% to 85% being singletons. The sequenced sample consisted of memory CD4+ T cells from PBMCs. Sample subset: CD45RA-negative fraction. The TCR was taken from a man aged 18 to 35 in good health. Some clones in this sample may be carry-over from other donors' samples.

As DNA, the CDR3 is TGTGCCAGCAGTGAATGGGGGACTAGTCGGTCCAATGAGCAGTTCTTC. Encoded protein: CASSEWGTSRSNEQFF. The rearrangement uses TRBV6-1 and TRBJ2-1; TRBD2 agrees at 8 bases. This CDR3 is built from 16 residues. Per the germline V gene, CDR1 is MNHNS and CDR2 is SASEGT. V gave up 2 bases and J gave up 6 bases; unmatched junction bases: 9.